The next 8 T cell receptor beta chains were all read from a single sample in a study of blood T cells in healthy people across ages. Combining a sample-barcoded 5' primer with a J-beta primer mix, a second PCR ran for roughly 7 to 12 cycles. TCRdb re-analysed the 5' RACE reads in MiXCR, keeping a single row per CDR3 protein. The sample holds a few hundred thousand distinct CDR3 sequences, approximately 51% seen once. The sequenced sample was blood. The receptors derive from a man in his sixties in good health.

The chain employs TRBV29-1 and TRBJ2-2; D gene ambiguous. CDR1 and CDR2 (germline): SQVTM, ANQGSEA. V shed 5 bases and J shed 0 bases, with 10 bases lying between them. This CDR3 comprises 14 residues. This CDR3 is CSVRSRANTGELFF. The CDR3 coding sequence is TGCAGCGTTCGGAGTAGGGCGAACACCGGGGAGCTGTTTTTT.

The chain has TRBV7-2 and TRBJ1-1; possible D gene TRBD1, 6 bases. The germline V gene encodes CDR1 SGHTA and CDR2 FQGNSA. V dropped 1 base and J dropped 0 bases, with 12 bases sitting between them. The CDR3 runs to 16 residues. In DNA, the CDR3 is TGTGCCAGCAGCTTAGTCCCGACAGGTATGAACACTGAAGCTTTCTTT. Translating gives CASSLVPTGMNTEAFF.

This clonotype was seen a few times. This chain links TRBV7-9 with TRBJ2-7; D unclear. CDR1 is SEHNR, CDR2 FQNEAQ, per germline (reference sequence). This CDR3 region has 14 residues. V lost 5 bases and J lost 0, with 11 bases in between. Written as DNA, the CDR3 is TGTGCCAGCAGCCCGACGTCCCTCTCCTACGAGCAGTACTTC. Translating gives CASSPTSLSYEQYF.

The V and J genes are TRBV6-5 and TRBJ2-1; 10 nucleotides line up with TRBD2. CDR3 length: 16 residues. Trimming took 3 bases from V and 5 from J; bases not matched to a gene: 7. In germline, CDR1 is MNHEY, CDR2 SVGAGI. The DNA of the CDR3 is TGTGCCAGCAGTTATATTTCAGCGGGAGGGAACAATGAGCAGTTCTTC. It specifies CASSYISAGGNNEQFF.

The chain has TRBV3-1 and TRBJ1-2; the D is unclear. The V gene's germline CDR1 is LGHDT and CDR2 YNNKEL (reference sequence). This CDR3 comprises 15 residues. The V end lost 0 bases, the J end lost 7 bases, and 15 bases lay between the germline ends. In DNA, the CDR3 is TGTGCCAGCAGCCAAGAGGGAGGGCGAGGCAGTGGCTACACCTTC. Protein sequence: CASSQEGGRGSGYTF.

The chain carries TRBV20-1 and TRBJ2-3; maybe TRBD2 (5 bases). Per the germline V gene, CDR1 is DFQATT and CDR2 is SNEGSKA (reference sequence). The V gene lost 6 bases and the J gene lost 1 base, with 14 bases spanning the gap. The CDR3 length is 14 residues. The CDR3 nucleotides are TGCAGTGCCGGACTGCGGCGAGGCACAGATACGCAGTATTTT. The encoded protein is CSAGLRRGTDTQYF.

Many counts were recorded for this clonotype. The chain carries TRBV27 and TRBJ1-2, with a tentative D call TRBD1 (6 bases). The CDR3 sequence is 14 residues long. Deletions cut 5 bases from V and 4 bases from J, with 14 bases between. CDR1 is MNHEY and CDR2 is SMNVEV in the germline V gene (reference sequence). DNA for the CDR3: TGTGCCAGCAGTGTCGACAGGAGAAGCTATGGCTACACCTTC. Encoded protein: CASSVDRRSYGYTF.

The V gene is TRBV7-2, the J gene TRBJ2-7, with 7 bases identical to TRBD1. V lost 5 bases to trimming and J lost 4 bases; unmatched junction nucleotides: 11. Germline V gene sequence: CDR1 SGHTA, CDR2 FQGNSA. CDR3 length: 15 amino acids. In DNA form, the CDR3 reads TGTGCCAGCAGCCCGCAGGGACAGCAAAATTACGAGCAGTACTTC. Protein: CASSPQGQQNYEQYF.